This is a list of T cell receptor beta chains from one sample in a study of blood T cell repertoires in COVID-19. Assay used: immunoSEQ multiplex PCR; TCRdb lists only in-frame clones, some missing. The sample lists more than 55,000 clones, around 79% seen once, with 11% to 15% in the top ten. The sample taken for sequencing was peripheral blood. Receptors were obtained from a woman in her 70s with acute or convalescent COVID-19. Each CDR3 is given with its conserved first and last residue. D genes are given only for firm matches. Rows give clone size only sometimes, using once, few, many, or a class for an expanded clone.

clone_size	j_call	v_call	d_call	cdr3_aa	cdr3_nt
-	TRBJ1-3	TRBV5-1	-	CASSPDRQNSGNTIYF	TGCGCCAGCAGCCCGGACAGACAGAACTCTGGAAACACCATATATTTT
few	TRBJ1-5	TRBV29-1	TRBD1	CSVRSTGGIGQPQHF	TGCAGCGTTCGGAGTACAGGGGGCATAGGACAGCCCCAGCATTTT
-	TRBJ2-7	TRBV4-1	-	CASSQAFNYEQYF	TGCGCCAGCAGCCAAGCCTTTAACTACGAGCAGTACTTC
-	TRBJ2-1	TRBV11-2	TRBD2	CASSSLRTSGGYNEQFF	TGTGCCAGCAGCTCCCTTCGGACTAGCGGGGGATACAATGAGCAGTTCTTC
many	TRBJ1-2	TRBV29-1	TRBD1	CSVDKDRGANYGYTF	TGCAGCGTTGATAAGGACAGGGGCGCTAACTATGGCTACACCTTC
-	TRBJ1-6	TRBV2	-	CASSIKPQVTSPLHF	TGTGCCAGCAGTATTAAACCCCAGGTTACTTCACCCCTCCACTTT
few	TRBJ2-6	TRBV5-6	-	CASSLTGSGANVLTF	TGTGCCAGCAGCTTGACGGGGTCCGGGGCCAACGTCCTGACTTTC
-	TRBJ1-2	TRBV28	-	CASSDQTGWTYGYTF	TGTGCCAGCAGTGACCAAACAGGGTGGACCTATGGCTACACCTTC
few	TRBJ1-6	TRBV5-5	-	CASSLAGAVYSPLHF	TGTGCCAGCAGCCTGGCAGGGGCAGTATATTCACCCCTCCACTTT
-	TRBJ1-2	TRBV29-1	TRBD1	CSVQGEGQGYGYTF	TGCAGCGTCCAAGGGGAGGGACAGGGATATGGCTACACCTTC
-	TRBJ2-5	TRBV5-1	-	CASSSGVGTTGETQYF	TGCGCCAGCAGCTCAGGGGTTGGGACGACAGGAGAGACCCAGTACTTC
-	TRBJ1-6	TRBV27	-	CASSLRLFYNSPLHF	TGTGCCAGCAGCCTACGACTGTTTTATAATTCACCCCTCCACTTT
-	TRBJ1-2	TRBV7-9	-	CASSFLEGVLGYGYTF	TGTGCCAGCAGCTTTTTAGAAGGGGTTCTCGGCTATGGCTACACCTTC
-	TRBJ1-1	TRBV6-6	-	CASRSSGGGEAFF	TGTGCCAGCAGGAGTTCAGGTGGTGGTGAAGCTTTCTTT
-	TRBJ1-2	TRBV10-3	TRBD1	CAISELDRDDGYTF	TGTGCCATCAGTGAGTTGGACAGGGACGATGGCTACACCTTC
once	TRBJ1-5	TRBV5-5	TRBD1	CASSDSRTGLWNQPQHF	TGTGCCAGCAGCGATTCGAGGACAGGGCTCTGGAATCAGCCCCAGCATTTT
few	TRBJ1-4	TRBV3-1/TRBV3-2	TRBD1	CASSYGTVDEKLFF	TGTGCCAGCAGCTACGGGACAGTAGACGAAAAACTGTTTTTT
-	TRBJ2-3	TRBV5-5	TRBD1	CASSLRRDSSTDTQYF	TGTGCCAGCAGCCTACGCCGGGACAGTAGCACAGATACGCAGTATTTT
-	TRBJ2-3	TRBV18	-	CASSPLVTDTQYF	TGTGCCAGCTCCCCCCTTGTGACAGATACGCAGTATTTT
-	TRBJ2-1	TRBV27	-	CASRQYPPRDTLYNEQFF	TGTGCCAGCAGGCAATACCCCCCCCGGGACACCTTATACAATGAGCAGTTCTTC
-	TRBJ1-1	TRBV2	TRBD1	CASSFYPDRAEAFF	TGTGCCAGCAGTTTTTACCCGGACAGGGCTGAAGCTTTCTTT
-	TRBJ1-2	TRBV11-2	-	CASSAPGWVNYGYTF	TGTGCCAGCAGCGCCCCAGGATGGGTTAACTATGGCTACACCTTC
-	TRBJ1-2	TRBV7-9	-	CASSSIQGRNYGYTF	TGTGCCAGCAGCTCGATTCAGGGGCGGAACTATGGCTACACCTTC
-	TRBJ1-4	TRBV4-1	-	CASSQASMAATNEKLFF	TGCGCCAGCAGCCAAGCTTCGATGGCCGCAACTAATGAAAAACTGTTTTTT
once	TRBJ1-1	TRBV24-1	-	CATRGQENTEAFF	TGTGCCACCAGGGGCCAGGAGAACACTGAAGCTTTCTTT
-	TRBJ2-3	TRBV7-9	TRBD1	CASPGTGGFWTDTQYF	TGTGCCAGCCCCGGGACAGGGGGATTTTGGACAGATACGCAGTATTTT
-	TRBJ2-5	TRBV4-1	TRBD2	CASSPKLTSGVETQYF	TGCGCCAGCAGCCCCAAGTTGACTAGCGGGGTAGAGACCCAGTACTTC
-	TRBJ1-1	TRBV7-6	TRBD1	CASSSLFLTGTGKTEAFF	TGTGCCAGCAGCTCCCTATTCCTCACCGGGACAGGGAAAACTGAAGCTTTCTTT
-	TRBJ2-2	TRBV6-5	TRBD1	CASSYDRANTGELFF	TGTGCCAGCAGTTACGACAGGGCGAACACCGGGGAGCTGTTTTTT
few	TRBJ1-3	TRBV28	TRBD1	CASRLGQVGNTIYF	TGTGCCAGCAGACTGGGACAGGTGGGAAACACCATATATTTT
once	TRBJ1-5	TRBV5-1	-	CASSLQGYSNQPQHF	TGCGCCAGCAGCTTACAGGGTTATAGCAATCAGCCCCAGCATTTT
-	TRBJ2-7	TRBV5-1	TRBD2	CASSSKGGGPLKEQYF	TGCGCCAGCAGCTCAAAGGGCGGGGGGCCCTTAAAAGAGCAGTACTTC
-	TRBJ2-1	TRBV5-1	TRBD2	CASSSTSGGAYNEQFF	TGCGCCAGCAGCTCGACTAGCGGGGGGGCCTACAATGAGCAGTTCTTC
once	TRBJ2-5	TRBV7-2	-	CASSPSGKETQYF	TGTGCCAGCAGCCCGTCAGGGAAAGAGACCCAGTACTTC
-	TRBJ1-6	TRBV6-4	TRBD1	CASRAGTAYNSPLHF	TGTGCCAGCAGGGCCGGGACAGCTTATAATTCACCCCTCCACTTT
-	TRBJ1-1	TRBV30	TRBD1	CAVDRVGTEAFF	TGTGCCGTGGACAGGGTGGGCACTGAAGCTTTCTTT
-	TRBJ1-1	TRBV11-3	TRBD1	CASSGQGSTEAFF	TGTGCCAGCAGCGGACAGGGCAGCACTGAAGCTTTCTTT
few	TRBJ2-2	TRBV4-1	TRBD2	CASSPRGAGGRAGELFF	TGCGCCAGCAGCCCCCGAGGAGCGGGGGGGCGTGCCGGGGAGCTGTTTTTT
-	TRBJ1-2	TRBV3-1/TRBV3-2	-	CASSQVRVGTPGRGYTF	TGTGCCAGCAGCCAAGTGAGGGTTGGGACTCCGGGACGCGGCTACACCTTC
-	TRBJ2-1	TRBV6-5	TRBD1	CASSYSKGGGTNEQFF	TGTGCCAGCAGTTACTCGAAAGGGGGCGGAACCAATGAGCAGTTCTTC
few	TRBJ1-2	TRBV27	-	CASSLTDSANYGYTF	TGTGCCAGCAGTTTGACAGATTCAGCTAACTATGGCTACACCTTC
-	TRBJ1-1	TRBV6-5	TRBD1	CASSPRQGAGTEAFF	TGTGCCAGCAGTCCCAGACAGGGGGCGGGTACTGAAGCTTTCTTT
-	TRBJ2-2	TRBV18	TRBD1	CASSPTGASTGELFF	TGTGCCAGCTCACCAACAGGGGCTTCCACCGGGGAGCTGTTTTTT
-	TRBJ2-7	TRBV6-5	-	CASSFGTAGYEQYF	TGTGCCAGCAGCTTCGGGACAGCGGGCTACGAGCAGTACTTC
once	TRBJ2-7	TRBV3-1/TRBV3-2	TRBD1	CASSAPGQPRKYF	TGTGCCAGCAGTGCCCCGGGACAGCCTCGTAAGTACTTC
once	TRBJ2-5	TRBV30	TRBD2	CAWSVGGAGGETQYF	TGTGCCTGGAGTGTGGGAGGGGCGGGAGGAGAGACCCAGTACTTC
-	TRBJ1-2	TRBV6-5	TRBD1	CASSTYRGANYGYTF	TGTGCCAGCAGTACCTACAGGGGAGCTAACTATGGCTACACCTTC
-	TRBJ2-7	TRBV3-1/TRBV3-2	-	CASSQGGAGGGEQYF	TGTGCCAGCAGCCAAGGGGGGGCAGGGGGTGGCGAGCAGTACTTC
many	TRBJ2-6	TRBV5-1	-	CASRRQGSGANVLTF	TGCGCCAGCAGGCGGCAGGGGAGTGGGGCCAACGTCCTGACTTTC
-	TRBJ2-7	TRBV9	-	CASSPPSHEQYF	TGTGCCAGCAGCCCTCCCTCCCACGAGCAGTACTTC
-	TRBJ2-3	TRBV2	-	CATRGRAGATPTQYF	TGTGCCACCCGAGGAAGGGCGGGGGCCACCCCGACGCAGTATTTT
-	TRBJ2-2	TRBV18	TRBD2	CASSPTSGGRTGELFF	TGTGCCAGCTCACCTACTAGCGGGGGCCGCACCGGGGAGCTGTTTTTT
once	TRBJ2-1	TRBV7-8	-	CASRPTAGYNEQFF	TGTGCCAGCAGGCCTACTGCGGGGTACAATGAGCAGTTCTTC
-	TRBJ1-2	TRBV27	-	CASSPLDSNYGYTF	TGTGCCAGCAGTCCCTTGGACAGTAACTATGGCTACACCTTC
-	TRBJ1-1	TRBV19	-	CASRIQGWGNTEAFF	TGTGCCAGTAGGATTCAGGGATGGGGAAACACTGAAGCTTTCTTT
-	TRBJ1-1	TRBV19	TRBD1	CASSTQGSRTEAFF	TGTGCCAGTAGTACACAGGGGTCGAGGACTGAAGCTTTCTTT
-	TRBJ1-1	TRBV6-5	TRBD1	CASTARTGRKTEAFF	TGTGCCAGCACCGCGAGGACAGGGAGAAAGACTGAAGCTTTCTTT
medium-sized	TRBJ2-1	TRBV6-5	TRBD1	CASHTGTGVDEQFF	TGTGCCAGCCATACCGGGACAGGGGTCGATGAGCAGTTCTTC
-	TRBJ1-3	TRBV6-5	TRBD1	CASTSPGGSGNTIYF	TGTGCCAGCACCTCCCCAGGGGGCTCTGGAAACACCATATATTTT